This T cell receptor beta chain was sequenced during a study of human T cells and chemical hapten exposure. Points from the study as a whole: Unchanged with DPC sensitization were TCRs above 1 in 1000 frequency.

TCRdb re-called the RACE reads with MiXCR, one entry per CDR3 protein. Of some 94,000 distinct CDR3 sequences in the sample, about an eighth were seen once. This clonotype was observed many times. As yet, its antigen is unknown. Noted time point: patch test 1, 2 weeks after DPC sensitization. Sample treatment: therapeutic diphenylcyclopropenone sensitization with weekly scalp DPC. Sequences were derived from whole blood, sampled in connection with sensitization to the hapten diphenylcyclopropenone (DPC). The TCR comes from a woman in her forties with alopecia areata. Some clones in this sample may be carry-over from other donors' samples.

The CDR3 loop reads CSVNLLGYDSYNEQFF. CDR3 DNA sequence: TGCAGCGTTAACCTTCTCGGATACGACTCCTACAATGAGCAGTTCTTC. J is TRBJ2-1 and V is TRBV29-1, with unresolved D. Germline loops: CDR1 SQVTM, CDR2 ANQGSEA. Trimming stripped 5 bases from V and 0 bases from J, with 17 bases between. The CDR3 has 16 amino acids.